This is a list of T cell receptor beta chains from one sample in a study of brain T cells in children with intractable seizures. The table came from immunoSEQ multiplex PCR; TCRdb's copy has only in-frame clones and leaves some out. The profile covers around 80,000 clones, with approximately 90% appearing a single time and around 24% taken by the ten largest. Here the sequenced sample was peripheral blood, taken at surgery. The receptors originated from a girl under 10 years old with Rasmussen encephalitis and intractable seizures. Each CDR3 is given with its conserved first and last residue. D genes are given only for firm matches. Clone size is stated in some rows and not others, as once, few, many or a class when expanded.

TGTGCCAGCAGCTTGGACTACGAGCAGTACTTC	CASSLDYEQYF	-	TRBV7-9	-	TRBJ2-7
TGTGCCACCAGTCGGGCGGGAGGGGGTGAGCAGTTCTTC	CATSRAGGGEQFF	TRBD2	TRBV24-1	-	TRBJ2-1
TGTGCCAGCAGCCTCTCCCCCCGGGAGGACAGGGGAAACATTCAGTACTTC	CASSLSPREDRGNIQYF	TRBD1	TRBV5-4	-	TRBJ2-4
TGTGCCAGTACCCCGGGGGGGGGAGGCATCTACGAGCAGTACTTC	CASTPGGGGIYEQYF	TRBD2	TRBV19	few	TRBJ2-7
TGTGCCTGGGCCGGGACTAGCGGGATGTTTGAGCAGTTCTTC	CAWAGTSGMFEQFF	TRBD2	TRBV30	-	TRBJ2-1
TGTGCCAGCAGGCACAGCCGGACCCGGGCAGGCTCCTACAATGAGCAGTTCTTC	CASRHSRTRAGSYNEQFF	-	TRBV7-9	-	TRBJ2-1
TGTGCCAGTAGTCATTCCGGGACAGGCGTTGTCTATAGCAATCAGCCCCAGCATTTT	CASSHSGTGVVYSNQPQHF	TRBD1	TRBV19	-	TRBJ1-5
TGTGCCAGCGGACCAGGACAGGGCTGGGAAAAACTGTTTTTT	CASGPGQGWEKLFF	TRBD1	TRBV27	-	TRBJ1-4
TGTGCCAGCAGCTTAGAGATAGGGACAGGGAACACTGAAGCTTTCTTT	CASSLEIGTGNTEAFF	TRBD1	TRBV13	-	TRBJ1-1
TGTGCTAGTGGTTTGGTACCACAGTCACTAGCTAACTATGGCTACACCTTC	CASGLVPQSLANYGYTF	-	TRBV12-5	-	TRBJ1-2
TGTGCCAGCAGCCCACAGGGGAGGGGGGATGAGCAGTTCTTC	CASSPQGRGDEQFF	-	TRBV5-5	-	TRBJ2-1
TGTGCCAGCAGCCAAAGGAACAGTTACAATGAAAAACTGTTTTTT	CASSQRNSYNEKLFF	-	TRBV14	-	TRBJ1-4
TGTGCCAGCAGTGAGTCACCAGGGGGCAATCAGCCCCAGCATTTT	CASSESPGGNQPQHF	-	TRBV6-1	-	TRBJ1-5
TGTGCCGGTCCCTTTTCCGGGACCGGCTACACCTTC	CAGPFSGTGYTF	-	TRBV2	-	TRBJ1-2
TGTGCCAGCAGACAATCCGGGACAGTCCTTACAGGGGAAAAACTGTTTTTT	CASRQSGTVLTGEKLFF	TRBD1	TRBV28	-	TRBJ1-4
TGTGCCAGCAGTTCCTTAGAGGGGTCCTGGGGCACTGAAGCTTTCTTT	CASSSLEGSWGTEAFF	-	TRBV6-6	-	TRBJ1-1
TGTGCCAGCAGCCAAGGGGGAGTACTAAGCAATCAGCCCCAGCATTTT	CASSQGGVLSNQPQHF	-	TRBV4-2	-	TRBJ1-5
TGTGCCAGCAGCTGGTCCAGCTCCTATAATTCACCCCTCCACTTT	CASSWSSSYNSPLHF	-	TRBV25-1	-	TRBJ1-6
TGTGCCAGTAGTACCCTGGGGCCCGGCTACACCTTC	CASSTLGPGYTF	-	TRBV19	-	TRBJ1-2
TGTGCCAGCACGGAGGAGCAGTCCTACGAGCAGTACTTC	CASTEEQSYEQYF	-	TRBV2	-	TRBJ2-7
TGTGCCAGCAGCTTAGGCGGGACCCGAGGTGAAAAACTGTTTTTT	CASSLGGTRGEKLFF	-	TRBV13	once	TRBJ1-4
TGTGCCAGCAGTCCGGGACTAGTTCCTACCGAGCAGTACTTC	CASSPGLVPTEQYF	TRBD2	TRBV6-5	-	TRBJ2-7
TGTGCCAGCAGCTTAGTAACAGGGGAGACTGAAGCTTTCTTT	CASSLVTGETEAFF	TRBD1	TRBV7-6	-	TRBJ1-1
TGTGCCAGCAGCACCCAGACCGGGGAGCTGTTTTTT	CASSTQTGELFF	-	TRBV7-3	-	TRBJ2-2
TGTGCCACCACACAGGGGCGTCAGCCCCAGCATTTT	CATTQGRQPQHF	TRBD1	TRBV25-1	few	TRBJ1-5
TGTGCCAGCAGCTTAGGGGGGGACACTGAAGCTTTCTTT	CASSLGGDTEAFF	-	TRBV7-9	-	TRBJ1-1
TGTGCCAGCAGTCCCGGAAACTATGGCTACACCTTC	CASSPGNYGYTF	-	TRBV27	-	TRBJ1-2